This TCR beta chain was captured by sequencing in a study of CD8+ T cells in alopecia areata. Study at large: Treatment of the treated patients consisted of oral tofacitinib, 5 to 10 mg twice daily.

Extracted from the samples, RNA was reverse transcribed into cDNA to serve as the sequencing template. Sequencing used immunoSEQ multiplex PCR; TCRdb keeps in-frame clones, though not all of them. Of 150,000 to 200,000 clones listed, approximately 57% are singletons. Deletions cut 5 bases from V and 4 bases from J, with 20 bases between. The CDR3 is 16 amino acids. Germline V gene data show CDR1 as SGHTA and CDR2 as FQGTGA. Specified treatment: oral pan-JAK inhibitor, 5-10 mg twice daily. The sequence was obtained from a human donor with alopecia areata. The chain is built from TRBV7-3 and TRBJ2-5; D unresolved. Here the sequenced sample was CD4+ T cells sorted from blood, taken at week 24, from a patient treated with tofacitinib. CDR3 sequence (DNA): TGTGCCAGCAGCACCGGGTCACGCAGGCATGGAGAGACCCAGTACTTC. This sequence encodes CASSTGSRRHGETQYF.